This T cell receptor (beta chain) was profiled in a study of immune evolution from preneoplasia to lung adenocarcinoma. Germline CDR1 is SGDLS and CDR2 is YYNGEE. V was pared by 2 bases and J by 8 bases, with 10 bases of the junction left unmatched. This CDR3 contains 15 residues. As concerns this clone: Its cognate antigen is unknown.

Whole-study findings and limits: From normal lung to invasive adenocarcinoma, top clone frequencies appeared to decrease.

Profiled with immunoSEQ multiplex PCR; TCRdb holds only in-frame clones, not every one. The data show about 7,500 clones, 70% to 80% seen once. The receptor's source is a person in their 40s with lung adenocarcinoma. The specimen was FFPE invasive lung adenocarcinoma tissue. V and J are TRBV9 and TRBJ2-1; 7 nucleotides align to TRBD1. DNA of the CDR3: TGTGCCAGCAGCGTCACAGGGGTTCCTCCCGATGAGCAGTTCTTC. Translation gives CASSVTGVPPDEQFF.